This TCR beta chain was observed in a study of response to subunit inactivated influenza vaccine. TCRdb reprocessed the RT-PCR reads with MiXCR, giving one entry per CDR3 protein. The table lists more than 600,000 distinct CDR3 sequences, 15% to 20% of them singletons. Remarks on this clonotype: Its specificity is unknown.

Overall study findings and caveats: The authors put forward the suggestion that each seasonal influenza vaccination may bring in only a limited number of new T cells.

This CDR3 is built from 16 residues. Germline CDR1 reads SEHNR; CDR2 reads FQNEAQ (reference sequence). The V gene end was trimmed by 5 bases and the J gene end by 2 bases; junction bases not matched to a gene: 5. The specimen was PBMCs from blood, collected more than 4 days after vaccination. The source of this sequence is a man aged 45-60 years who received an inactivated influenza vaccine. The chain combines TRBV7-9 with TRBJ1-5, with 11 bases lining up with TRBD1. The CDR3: CASSPGTGGGNQPQHF. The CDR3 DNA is TGTGCCAGCAGCCCGGGGACAGGGGGAGGCAATCAGCCCCAGCATTTT.